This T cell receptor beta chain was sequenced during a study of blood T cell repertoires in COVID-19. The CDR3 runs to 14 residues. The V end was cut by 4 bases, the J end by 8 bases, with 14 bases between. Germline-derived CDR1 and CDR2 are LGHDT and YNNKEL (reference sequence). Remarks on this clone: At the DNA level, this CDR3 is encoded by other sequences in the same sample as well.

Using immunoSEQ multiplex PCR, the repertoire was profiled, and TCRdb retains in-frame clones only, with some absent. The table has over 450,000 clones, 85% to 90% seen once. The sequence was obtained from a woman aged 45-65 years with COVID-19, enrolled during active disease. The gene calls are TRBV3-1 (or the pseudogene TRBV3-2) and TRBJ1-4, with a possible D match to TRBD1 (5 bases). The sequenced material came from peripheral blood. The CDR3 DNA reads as TGTGCCAGCAGCCTCCGGGACTCTGACGAAAAACTGTTTTTT. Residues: CASSLRDSDEKLFF.